This entry features one TCR beta chain sequence. The target of this receptor is not known. No per-base quality is available; no much larger clone lies one base away. The sample comes from a study of technical replicates of blood from several donors (dated by TCRdb to 2016 to 2017). Library preparation used the immunoSEQ multiplex PCR assay. In TCRdb, the immuneACCESS table is reduced to in-frame sequences with V and J assigned. These tables do not hold every clone; where another copy was compared, an unresolved V gene accounts for under half, and the others remain unexplained. This sample holds some 77,000 clones; just under 95% were observed only once. Around 0.4% of the sample rests with the top ten. The sample was T cells isolated from PBMCs. This sequence was found in a human donor in good health.

The CDR3 region has the sequence CASTRQGKAEAFF. The DNA is TGTGCCAGTACAAGGCAGGGGAAAGCTGAAGCTTTCTTT. Recombination linked TRBV19 to TRBJ1-1; the D gene is possibly TRBD1, with 6 bases matching. The germline V gene (reference sequence) sets CDR1 to LNHDA and CDR2 to SQIVND. V loses 7 bases, J loses 6 bases, and the germline ends lie 15 bases apart. Including the terminal cysteine and phenylalanine, the CDR3 comprises 13 residues. Only the CDR3 portion is preserved as DNA: 39 bases, with reading frame beginning at the first base.